One sample yielded the 14 T cell receptor beta chains listed below, sequenced in a study of early T cells in non-severe SARS-CoV-2 infection (dated by TCRdb to the early 2020s). To prepare the library, 5' RACE was applied. TCRdb records NextSeq 500 as the sequencer. TCRdb ran its own pipeline on the public reads, namely fastp trimming at Q25 and MiXCR clone calling, and kept in-frame beta chains. Identical CDR3 protein sequences are pooled into one entry, listed with their most common genes and DNA. The sample yields about 110,000 distinct CDR3 sequences; about 12% were counted once. 2.5% to 4% of the sample belongs to the ten largest clones. Sequencing used whole blood. These receptors were taken from an adult who was a healthcare worker with PCR-confirmed SARS-CoV-2 infection or an uninfected control (not recorded which).

This clonotype turned up a few times. The CDR3: CAWKKNDPYEQYF. The CDR3 DNA follows: TGTGCCTGGAAAAAGAATGACCCCTACGAGCAGTACTTC. The chain joins TRBV30 to TRBJ2-7; D gene ambiguous. This CDR3 is 13 amino acids long. V dropped 4 bases and J dropped 2 bases, with 12 bases sitting between them. Germline lookup yields CDR1 GTSNPN and CDR2 SVGIG (reference sequence). Based on the CDR3 plus reference TRBV30 and TRBJ2-7, the full variable domain is SQTIHQWPATLVQPVGSPLSLECTVEGTSNPNLYWYRQAAGRGLQLLFYSVGIGQISSEVPQNLSASRPQDRQFILSSKKLLLSDSGFYLCAWKKNDPYEQYFGPGTRLTVT.

This sequence joins TRBV5-5 and TRBJ1-4; D gene unclear. Germline V lookup: CDR1 SGHKS, CDR2 YYEKEE (reference sequence). The germline V and J ends were trimmed by 4 bases and 6 bases, with 16 bases remaining between them. The length of the CDR3 is 15 residues. CDR3 protein: CASSVGIQVHEKLFF. The CDR3 region has the DNA TGTGCCAGCAGCGTGGGGATCCAAGTGCATGAAAAACTGTTTTTT.

The rearrangement uses TRBV12-3 or TRBV12-4 and TRBJ2-2; D is ambiguous. The CDR3 consists of 14 residues. V was cut by 6 bases and J by 4 bases, with 12 bases left in between. Written as DNA, the CDR3 is TGTGCCAGCAGCCGGGTGATTGTCACCGGGGAGCTGTTTTTT. Translation gives CASSRVIVTGELFF.

The chain employs TRBV20-1 and TRBJ2-1, with D possibly matching TRBD2 (5 bases). Trimming stripped 2 bases from V and 12 bases from J, with 11 bases between. The CDR3 contains 11 residues. CDR1 and CDR2 from the germline V gene are DFQATT and SNEGSKA (reference sequence). CDR3 bases: TGCAGTGCTAGACTGGCGGAGGTGCAGTTCTTC. It specifies CSARLAEVQFF.

This clonotype was observed at least ten times. The gene calls are TRBV4-2 and TRBJ1-2; D is ambiguous. The germline V and J ends were trimmed by 10 bases and 7 bases, with 16 bases remaining between them. The germline gives CDR1 LGHNA, CDR2 YNFKEQ. CDR3 length: 12 amino acids. CDR3 in amino acids: CATADGLGGYTF. The DNA of the CDR3 is TGTGCCACCGCGGACGGCCTGGGTGGCTACACCTTC.

This clonotype was seen repeatedly, ten times or more. The chain uses TRBV6-2 or TRBV6-3 and TRBJ2-1, with D tentatively TRBD2 (5 bases). V lost 2 bases, J lost 0 bases, and 14 bases lay in between. From germline, CDR1 is MNHEY and CDR2 SVGEGT. This CDR3 has 17 residues. The CDR3: CASSYPPQADSYNEQFF. The CDR3 DNA reads as TGTGCCAGCAGTTACCCCCCCCAAGCGGACTCCTACAATGAGCAGTTCTTC.

The table lists this clonotype with many counts. The rearrangement links TRBV7-9 to TRBJ2-6, with unresolved D. CDR1 is SEHNR, CDR2 FQNEAQ, per germline (reference sequence). This CDR3 spans 16 amino acids. V was trimmed by 1 base and J by 0 bases, leaving 7 bases between them. The CDR3 DNA reads TGTGCCAGCAGCTTAGGAACAGCCTCTGGGGCCAACGTCCTGACTTTC. This gives the protein CASSLGTASGANVLTF.

This chain joins TRBV5-1 and TRBJ2-2; 7 bases match TRBD1. The V gene end was trimmed by 6 bases and the J gene end by 2 bases; junction bases not matched to a gene: 7. CDR1 is SGHRS and CDR2 is YFSETQ in the germline V gene. This CDR3 has 15 residues. The CDR3 here is CASKTGTANTGELFF. The CDR3, as DNA: TGCGCCAGCAAGACGGGGACAGCCAACACCGGGGAGCTGTTTTTT.

This clonotype turned up a few times. The chain's CDR3 is CASSLGQQETQYF. As DNA, the CDR3 is TGCGCCAGCAGCTTGGGGCAGCAAGAGACCCAGTACTTC. The V gene is TRBV5-1, the J gene TRBJ2-5; D gene unclear. Per the germline V gene, CDR1 is SGHRS and CDR2 is YFSETQ. The CDR3 contains 13 residues. V was clipped by 0 bases and J by 2 bases, with 5 bases between them.

There are a few counts of this clonotype. The junction shows a germline mismatch at one end, possibly a read error. V usage is TRBV20-1 and J usage is TRBJ1-2; 9 bases are shared with TRBD1. Germline V gene sequence: CDR1 DFQATT, CDR2 SNEGSKA (reference sequence). This CDR3 region has 14 residues. The DNA for the CDR3 is TGCAGTGCTATCCGGGACAGGGATCTCCGTGGGCTCGCCTTC. Translation: CSAIRDRDLRGLAF.

This clonotype has only a few counts. The rearrangement joins TRBV18 to TRBJ1-6; no clear D gene. V dropped 6 bases and J dropped 5 bases, with 14 bases sitting between them. Per germline, CDR1 KGHSH and CDR2 LQKENI. This CDR3 is 15 amino acids long. The CDR3 region has the DNA TGTGCCAGCTCGTCCCTGATCCTCGATAATTCACCCCTCCACTTT. Its protein is CASSSLILDNSPLHF.

This clonotype was counted between two and nine times. This sequence joins TRBV18 and TRBJ1-3, with TRBD1 as a possible D gene (5 bases). V lost 2 bases and J lost 0, with 14 bases in between. There are 17 residues in the CDR3. Germline V gene sequence: CDR1 KGHSH, CDR2 LQKENI. CDR3 DNA: TGTGCCAGCTCACCATTACGCGGGGCCTCCTCTGGAAACACCATATATTTT. Amino acids: CASSPLRGASSGNTIYF.

V is TRBV28 and J is TRBJ2-7; D gene unclear. CDR1 and CDR2 (germline): MDHEN, SYDVKM. The V end was cut by 6 bases, the J end by 4 bases, with 16 bases between. The CDR3 length is 14 residues. CDR3 sequence: CASRLTEKSYEQYF. As DNA, the CDR3 is TGTGCCAGCAGACTGACCGAGAAATCGTACGAGCAGTACTTC.

V gene TRBV5-5 combines with J gene TRBJ2-5; a weak D match, TRBD2 (7 bases). CDR1 and CDR2 (germline): SGHKS, YYEKEE (reference sequence). Deletions cut 9 bases from V and 0 bases from J, with 15 bases between. This CDR3 comprises 14 residues. The chain's CDR3 is CATSRGADQETQYF. In nucleotides, the CDR3 is TGTGCCACGTCCCGGGGGGCCGACCAAGAGACCCAGTACTTC.